Below, one T cell receptor beta chain is given with its context. Its antigen is not known. Clinical symptoms, serum thyroxine and TRAb, thyroid ultrasound and orbital computed tomography were used for the diagnoses. The V gene lost 2 bases and the J gene lost 7 bases, with 14 bases spanning the gap. The CDR3 runs 14 residues. From germline, CDR1 is MGHDK and CDR2 SYGVNS. The data derive from a study of T cells in Graves' hyperthyroidism and ophthalmopathy. Study outcomes and limitations: Stable hyperthyroidism was separated from ophthalmopathy by a model based on 13 V-J features. Ophthalmopathy, which appeared later, was predicted by the model a median approximately 6.7 months before onset.

Regions amplified from RNA transcripts were the TCR beta CDR3 regions. The HTBI primer set drove a first-round RT-PCR of the TCR CDR3. MiXCR was run by TCRdb on the multiplex PCR reads, yielding one entry per CDR3 protein. The sample contains 500,000 to 600,000 distinct CDR3 sequences, 35% to 55% of which appear only once. This clonotype was sampled from a woman aged 18-29 years with Graves' hyperthyroidism. V gene TRBV25-1 combines with J gene TRBJ1-2; no firm D call. Source material: peripheral blood or thyroid tissue (not recorded which). The CDR3 region has the DNA TGTGCCAGCAGTGAAGTGGACCGCAGCTCTGGCTACACCTTC. As protein: CASSEVDRSSGYTF.